This paragraph covers one T cell receptor (beta chain) sequence. Its antigen is still unknown. Assay: immunoSEQ multiplex PCR; the TCRdb copy retains only in-frame clones and omits some. This repertoire shows about 89,000 clones, 86% found once; its top ten account for about 1.5%. Untouched CD4+ T cells were isolated by negative selection, averaging about 98% purity. These data are taken from a study of T cell repertoires and HLA-DP antigens. The study, taken as a whole, reports: Total CD4+ responders were stimulated by HeLa antigen-presenting cells.

V shed 3 bases and J shed 4 bases, with 14 bases lying between them. Germline values: CDR1 SEHNR, CDR2 FQNEAQ (reference sequence). The length of the CDR3 is 15 residues. J is TRBJ2-3 and V is TRBV7-9; D is unclear. This receptor was identified in a man aged 50 to 60 in good health and CMV-seronegative. Sequenced: CD4+ T cells from PBMCs. This CDR3 reads CASSFGVSQPDTQYF. The CDR3 DNA sequence: TGTGCCAGCAGCTTTGGCGTCAGCCAACCAGATACGCAGTATTTT.